Following are 21 T cell receptor beta chains from one sample sequenced in a study of blood T cell repertoires in COVID-19. The table came from immunoSEQ multiplex PCR; TCRdb's copy has only in-frame clones and leaves some out. This table holds under 15,000 clones, 85% to 90% found once. The sequencing sample was made of peripheral blood. The receptors shown here come from a human donor in a cohort sampled during active COVID-19.

There are a few counts of this clone. V usage is TRBV2 and J usage is TRBJ2-1, with TRBD2 matching 16 bases. This CDR3 comprises 14 residues. Germline trimming cut 8 bases from V and 9 bases from J; bases unmatched to any gene: 4. Germline assignment: CDR1 SNHLY and CDR2 FYNNEI. In DNA form, the CDR3 reads TGTGCCAGCGGGACTAGCGGGGGGGCCGGTGAGCAGTTCTTC. Translating it yields CASGTSGGAGEQFF.

The chain employs TRBV3-1 (or the pseudogene TRBV3-2) and TRBJ2-7, with D possibly matching TRBD2 (5 bases). V lost 0 bases and J 2 bases, leaving 8 bases between the germline ends. Germline V gene data show CDR1 as LGHDT and CDR2 as YNNKEL (reference sequence). This CDR3 has 14 residues. This CDR3 reads CASSQDVGTYEQYF. In nucleotides, the CDR3 is TGTGCCAGCAGCCAAGATGTCGGGACCTACGAGCAGTACTTC.

The rearrangement joins TRBV6-1 to TRBJ2-7; D is perhaps TRBD1 (6 bases). Germline V gene data show CDR1 as MNHNS and CDR2 as SASEGT. Trimming took 1 base from V and 6 from J, leaving 16 bases between them. The CDR3 is made up of 15 amino acids. This CDR3 reads CASSEGPGHPSEQYF. Here the CDR3 DNA reads TGTGCCAGCAGTGAAGGACCGGGACACCCTTCCGAGCAGTACTTC.

The CDR3 coding sequence is TGTGCCATCAGGGGTGGGAGCACTGAAGCTTTCTTT. Protein sequence: CAIRGGSTEAFF. V gene TRBV10-3 combines with J gene TRBJ1-1; D unresolved. The germline V gene has CDR1 ENHRY and CDR2 SYGVKD. V lost 6 bases and J 4 bases, leaving 9 bases between the germline ends. The CDR3 extends over 12 amino acids.

The chain recombines TRBV7-6 with TRBJ2-2, with a weak D call TRBD1 (6 bases). The germline V gene encodes CDR1 SGHVS and CDR2 FNYEAQ. The CDR3 runs 14 residues. Trimming shortened V by 4 bases and J by 3 bases, and 9 bases separated the two germline ends. The CDR3 reads CASSSWTDTGELFF. In DNA, the CDR3 is TGTGCCAGCAGCTCATGGACAGACACCGGGGAGCTGTTTTTT.

This clone was recorded only once. The V and J genes are TRBV18 and TRBJ1-5, with 11 nucleotides matching TRBD1. The CDR3 loop spans 17 amino acids. Germline values: CDR1 KGHSH, CDR2 LQKENI. V was pared by 6 bases and J by 0 bases, with 7 bases of the junction left unmatched. CDR3 nucleotides: TGTGCCAGCTCGCGGGACAGGGGGTCTTATAGCAATCAGCCCCAGCATTTT. It translates to CASSRDRGSYSNQPQHF.

This clone was found once. The V and J genes are TRBV6-6 and TRBJ1-2; 8 bases fit TRBD1. This CDR3 is built from 15 residues. Germline V gives CDR1 MNHNY, CDR2 SVGAGI (reference sequence). V shed 8 bases, J shed 3 bases, and the junction held 11 bases outside the gene matches. CDR3 protein: CASRRTGGWDYGYTF. In nucleotides, the CDR3 is TGTGCCAGCCGACGTACAGGGGGATGGGACTATGGCTACACCTTC.

The chain recombines TRBV19 with TRBJ2-7; TRBD2 agrees at 10 bases. The J segment lost 5 bases and the V segment lost 3 bases, leaving 13 bases of the junction unmatched. This CDR3 has 17 amino acids. Germline values: CDR1 LNHDA, CDR2 SQIVND (reference sequence). CDR3 DNA sequence: TGTGCCAGTAGTATCGAGGTTACTAGCGGGATTGGACACGAGCAGTACTTC. Translating gives CASSIEVTSGIGHEQYF.

The chain is built from TRBV11-2 and TRBJ2-3; 8 nucleotides agree with TRBD2. J was trimmed by 4 bases and V by 0 bases; bases with no gene match: 9. The CDR3 has 17 amino acids. CDR1 is SGHAT and CDR2 is FQNNGV in the germline V gene. CDR3 in DNA: TGTGCCAGCAGCTTAGATGGGCGGGAGGCCGGGGCAGATACGCAGTATTTT. This sequence encodes CASSLDGREAGADTQYF.

This CDR3 is CASSSPGGINQPQHF. The CDR3 bases are TGTGCCAGCAGCTCACCAGGGGGCATCAATCAGCCCCAGCATTTT. V gene TRBV9 combines with J gene TRBJ1-5; 8 nucleotides match TRBD1. Trimming cost V 4 bases and J 3 bases; bases outside gene matches: 6. This CDR3 contains 15 residues. Per the germline V gene, CDR1 is SGDLS and CDR2 is YYNGEE.

The chain is built from TRBV7-2 and TRBJ2-2, with 9 positions matching TRBD1. Germline CDR1 and CDR2: SGHTA and FQGNSA. With 5 bases clipped from V and 4 bases from J, the junction kept 11 bases outside the gene matches. This CDR3 region has 17 residues. Here the CDR3 reads CASSPRRGQGATGELFF. The CDR3 DNA is TGTGCCAGCAGCCCCCGGCGGGGACAGGGAGCCACCGGGGAGCTGTTTTTT. Full variable domain (rest looked up from reference TRBV7-2 and TRBJ2-2): GAGVSQSPSNKVTEKGKDVELRCDPISGHTALYWYRQSLGQGLEFLIYFQGNSAPDKSGLPSDRFSAERTGGSVSTLTIQRTQQEDSAVYLCASSPRRGQGATGELFFGEGSRLTVL.

The rearrangement uses TRBV29-1 and TRBJ2-1; a weak D match, TRBD2 (5 bases). The germline CDR1 and CDR2 sequences are SQVTM and ANQGSEA. The CDR3 extends over 12 amino acids. Trimming stripped 4 bases from V and 2 bases from J, with 6 bases between. The CDR3 DNA reads as TGCAGCGTTGTCGGGACCTACAATGAGCAGTTCTTC. This encodes CSVVGTYNEQFF.

The sample holds one count of this clone. The J gene is TRBJ1-2, the V gene TRBV28, with 12 nucleotides matching TRBD1. The germline CDR1 and CDR2 sequences are MDHEN and SYDVKM. V gave up 3 bases and J gave up 8 bases; unmatched junction bases: 7. The CDR3 totals 15 residues. CDR3 residues: CASSFGTGGVRGYTF. The CDR3 DNA reads TGTGCCAGCAGTTTTGGGACAGGGGGCGTACGGGGCTACACCTTC.

The chain combines TRBV12-3 or TRBV12-4 with TRBJ1-2; no definite D call. V was shortened by 6 bases and J by 12 bases, with 20 bases between the two germline ends. The CDR3 length is 13 residues. The CDR3, as DNA: TGTGCCAGCAGCTCGTCGCCATGGCAAAATGACACCTTC. This codes for CASSSSPWQNDTF.

V is TRBV6-5 and J is TRBJ2-1; tentatively, D is TRBD2 (6 bases). V gave up 9 bases and J gave up 0 bases, with 12 bases separating them. The CDR3 has 14 amino acids. Germline CDR1 and CDR2: MNHEY and SVGAGI. The chain's CDR3 is CASKSGYSYNEQFF. The CDR3 DNA is TGTGCCAGTAAAAGCGGGTACTCCTACAATGAGCAGTTCTTC.

The chain combines TRBV5-1 with TRBJ2-3, with a possible D match to TRBD1 (5 bases). CDR1 SGHRS and CDR2 YFSETQ come from the germline V gene. The V gene lost 0 bases and the J gene lost 4 bases, with 12 bases spanning the gap. The CDR3 extends over 15 amino acids. CDR3 loop: CASSLEAGWADTQYF. CDR3 in DNA: TGCGCCAGCAGCTTGGAGGCAGGGTGGGCAGATACGCAGTATTTT.

The chain uses TRBV18 and TRBJ1-5; tentatively, D is TRBD1 (5 bases). V gave up 0 bases and J gave up 10 bases, with 16 bases separating them. The CDR3 is 15 residues long. Per germline, CDR1 KGHSH and CDR2 LQKENI. CDR3 sequence reads: CASSPPGGADRPQHF. CDR3 bases: TGTGCCAGCTCACCACCGGGCGGGGCCGATCGACCCCAGCATTTT.

This clone was found a few times. The chain is built from TRBV7-3 and TRBJ1-5; maybe TRBD1 (6 bases). In germline, CDR1 is SGHTA, CDR2 FQGTGA. V was trimmed by 3 bases and J by 6 bases, leaving 9 bases between them. This CDR3 has 13 residues. The CDR3 is CASSLTRGQPQHF. CDR3 nucleotides: TGTGCCAGCAGCTTGACCAGGGGTCAGCCCCAGCATTTT.

The chain is built from TRBV4-2 and TRBJ2-7, with D perhaps matching TRBD1 (7 bases). Germline values: CDR1 LGHNA, CDR2 YNFKEQ. This CDR3 has 14 residues. Between the trimmed V and J ends, which lost 4 bases and 2 bases, there was a span of 12 bases. CDR3: CASSRGTVAYEQYF. CDR3 nucleotides: TGTGCCAGCAGCCGCGGGACAGTTGCCTACGAGCAGTACTTC.

This rearrangement joins TRBV5-1 to TRBJ2-3; the D gene is possibly TRBD1 (6 bases). Between the trimmed V and J ends, which lost 3 bases and 5 bases, there was a span of 10 bases. Germline V CDR1 and CDR2: SGHRS, YFSETQ. CDR3 length: 13 residues. The CDR3 DNA reads as TGCGCCAGCAGCTGGACAGAGGGAGATACGCAGTATTTT. This encodes CASSWTEGDTQYF.

The chain is built from TRBV5-5 and TRBJ2-1, with a weak D call TRBD1 (5 bases). The germline V and J ends were trimmed by 7 bases and 0 bases, with 17 bases remaining between them. This CDR3 comprises 16 residues. Germline CDR1 SGHKS, CDR2 YYEKEE (reference sequence). CDR3 DNA: TGTGCCAGCCGAAGACAGACAGCGAGCTCCTACAATGAGCAGTTCTTC. It translates to CASRRQTASSYNEQFF.